Detailed here is one T cell receptor beta chain. Its antigen is currently unknown. The data were produced by immunoSEQ multiplex PCR, yet TCRdb's version contains in-frame clones alone and is incomplete. This sample carries about 92,000 clones, more than 75% of them seen once, and the ten largest clones take approximately 10%. The record originates from a study of T cell responses to AZD1222 COVID-19 vaccine. General observations from the study: Donors, mostly white British, included more females; clonal diversity was possibly underestimated. There were repertoire samples only from the period after the peak T cell response. Following two doses of AZD1222, Spike-specific TCR breadth and depth rose.

This CDR3 has 14 amino acids. V was pared by 3 bases and J by 2 bases, with 11 bases between. Germline V gene data show CDR1 as SGHRS and CDR2 as YFSETQ. This TCR was recovered from an adult in good health. The specimen comprised peripheral blood, sampled on day 0 of AZD1222 vaccination. The chain joins TRBV5-1 to TRBJ1-2, with D perhaps TRBD1 (6 bases). The CDR3 protein is CASSWLTGNYGYTF. Written as DNA, the CDR3 is TGCGCCAGCAGCTGGCTGACAGGAAACTATGGCTACACCTTC.